This TCR beta chain was obtained from a study of OX40 agonist ivuxolimab in advanced cancers. On the study more broadly: Intravenous ivuxolimab was administered to patients every 2 weeks at 0.01 to 10 mg/kg. Study outcomes and limitations: Certain nonresponders likewise exhibited a low normalized T-cell clonal expansion. Partial responders at 0.1-3.0 mg/kg had among the lowest clonal expansion.

V lost 3 bases to trimming and J lost 4 bases, with 11 bases between them. Germline CDR1 reads SGHTA; CDR2 reads FQGTGA. CDR3 length: 14 residues. About this clone: Its antigen is unidentified.

Method: immunoSEQ multiplex PCR; TCRdb's copy keeps in-frame clones and lacks some. This table holds over 45,000 clones, approximately 84% found once. The chain employs TRBV7-3 and TRBJ2-3; D possibly matches TRBD1 or TRBD2 (5 bases each). The source of this sequence is an adult with an advanced solid tumor such as melanoma, head and neck, liver or kidney cancer. The specimen was CD4+ or CD8+ T cells sorted from blood, collected in a trial of the OX40 agonist ivuxolimab. CDR3 in amino acids: CASSFGTEADTQYF. CDR3 nucleotide sequence: TGTGCCAGCAGCTTCGGGACGGAGGCAGATACGCAGTATTTT.